This section outlines one TCR beta chain sequence together with its context. Its antigen is still unknown. Clones were read by immunoSEQ multiplex PCR, and TCRdb kept only the in-frame ones, dropping some. The profile shows about 100,000 clones, around 90% of them singletons. These data are taken from a study of graft-versus-host responses after intestinal transplantation. Study findings and constraints: The authors found GvH clones in recipient marrow, some appearing first in ileum or blood.

Germline CDR1 and CDR2: MGHDK and SYGVNS. This CDR3 is 15 amino acids long. V gave up 2 bases and J gave up 0 bases, with 10 bases separating them. The clonotype comes from a human donor who received an intestinal transplant. The chain uses TRBV25-1 and TRBJ1-2; D ambiguous. The sequencing used unstimulated CD8+ T cells sorted from spleen or lymph node cells, collected before intestinal transplant. CDR3 DNA: TGTGCCAGCAGTGAAGTTGGGGTGGCTAACTATGGCTACACCTTC. Its protein product is CASSEVGVANYGYTF.